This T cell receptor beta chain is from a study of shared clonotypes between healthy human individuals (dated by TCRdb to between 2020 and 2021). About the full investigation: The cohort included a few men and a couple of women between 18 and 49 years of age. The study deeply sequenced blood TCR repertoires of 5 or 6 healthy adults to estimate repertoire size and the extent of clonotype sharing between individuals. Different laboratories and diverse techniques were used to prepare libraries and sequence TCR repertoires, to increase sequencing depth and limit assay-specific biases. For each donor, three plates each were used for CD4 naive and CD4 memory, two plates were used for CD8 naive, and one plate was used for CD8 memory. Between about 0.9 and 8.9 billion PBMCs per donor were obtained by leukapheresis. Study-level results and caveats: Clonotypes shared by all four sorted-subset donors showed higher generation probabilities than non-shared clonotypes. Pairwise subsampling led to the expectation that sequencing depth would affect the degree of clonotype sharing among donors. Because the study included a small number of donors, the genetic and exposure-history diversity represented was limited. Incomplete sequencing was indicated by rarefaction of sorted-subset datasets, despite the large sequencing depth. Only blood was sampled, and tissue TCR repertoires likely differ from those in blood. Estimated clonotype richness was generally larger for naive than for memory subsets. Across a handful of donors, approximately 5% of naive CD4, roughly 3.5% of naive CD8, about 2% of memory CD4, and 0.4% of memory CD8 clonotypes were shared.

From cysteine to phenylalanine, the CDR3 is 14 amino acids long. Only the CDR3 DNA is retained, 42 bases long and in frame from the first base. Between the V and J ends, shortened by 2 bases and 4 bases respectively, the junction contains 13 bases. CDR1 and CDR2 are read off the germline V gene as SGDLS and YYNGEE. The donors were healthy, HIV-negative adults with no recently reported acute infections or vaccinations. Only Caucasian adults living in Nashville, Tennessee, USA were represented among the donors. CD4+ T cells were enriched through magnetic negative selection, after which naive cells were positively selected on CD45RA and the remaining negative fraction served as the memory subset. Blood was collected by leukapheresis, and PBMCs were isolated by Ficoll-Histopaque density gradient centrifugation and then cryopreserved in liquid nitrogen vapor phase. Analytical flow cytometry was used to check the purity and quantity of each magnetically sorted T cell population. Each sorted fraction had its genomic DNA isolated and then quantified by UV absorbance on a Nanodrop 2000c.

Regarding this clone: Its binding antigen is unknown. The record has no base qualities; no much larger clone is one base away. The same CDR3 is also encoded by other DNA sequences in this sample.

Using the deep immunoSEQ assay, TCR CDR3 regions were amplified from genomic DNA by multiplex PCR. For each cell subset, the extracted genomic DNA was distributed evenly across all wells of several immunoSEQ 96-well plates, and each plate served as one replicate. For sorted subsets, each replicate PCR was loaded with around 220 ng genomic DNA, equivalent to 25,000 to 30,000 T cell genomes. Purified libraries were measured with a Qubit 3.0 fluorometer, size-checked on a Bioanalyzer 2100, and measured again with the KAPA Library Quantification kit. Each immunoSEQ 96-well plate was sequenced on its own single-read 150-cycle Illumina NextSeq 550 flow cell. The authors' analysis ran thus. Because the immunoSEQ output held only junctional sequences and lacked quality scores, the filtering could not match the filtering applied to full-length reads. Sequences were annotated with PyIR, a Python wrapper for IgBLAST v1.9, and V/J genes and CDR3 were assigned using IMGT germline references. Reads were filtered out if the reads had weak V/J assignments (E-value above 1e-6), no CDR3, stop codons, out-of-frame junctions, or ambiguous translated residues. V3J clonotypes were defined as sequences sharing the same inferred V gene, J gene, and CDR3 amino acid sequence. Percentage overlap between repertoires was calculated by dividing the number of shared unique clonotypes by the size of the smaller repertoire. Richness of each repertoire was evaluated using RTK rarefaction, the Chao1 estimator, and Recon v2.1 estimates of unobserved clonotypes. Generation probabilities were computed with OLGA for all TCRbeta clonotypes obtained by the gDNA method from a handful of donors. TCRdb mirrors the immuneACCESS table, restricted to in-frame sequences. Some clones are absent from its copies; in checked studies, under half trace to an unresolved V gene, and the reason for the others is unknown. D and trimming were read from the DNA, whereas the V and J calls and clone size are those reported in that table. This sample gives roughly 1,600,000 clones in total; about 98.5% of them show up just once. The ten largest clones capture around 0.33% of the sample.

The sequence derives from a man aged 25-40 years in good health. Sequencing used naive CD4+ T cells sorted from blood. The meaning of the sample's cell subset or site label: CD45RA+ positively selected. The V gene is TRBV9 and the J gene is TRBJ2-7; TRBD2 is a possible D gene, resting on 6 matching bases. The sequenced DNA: TGTGCCAGCAGCGTCGGAGCGGGTGGGTACGAGCAGTACTTC. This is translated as CASSVGAGGYEQYF.